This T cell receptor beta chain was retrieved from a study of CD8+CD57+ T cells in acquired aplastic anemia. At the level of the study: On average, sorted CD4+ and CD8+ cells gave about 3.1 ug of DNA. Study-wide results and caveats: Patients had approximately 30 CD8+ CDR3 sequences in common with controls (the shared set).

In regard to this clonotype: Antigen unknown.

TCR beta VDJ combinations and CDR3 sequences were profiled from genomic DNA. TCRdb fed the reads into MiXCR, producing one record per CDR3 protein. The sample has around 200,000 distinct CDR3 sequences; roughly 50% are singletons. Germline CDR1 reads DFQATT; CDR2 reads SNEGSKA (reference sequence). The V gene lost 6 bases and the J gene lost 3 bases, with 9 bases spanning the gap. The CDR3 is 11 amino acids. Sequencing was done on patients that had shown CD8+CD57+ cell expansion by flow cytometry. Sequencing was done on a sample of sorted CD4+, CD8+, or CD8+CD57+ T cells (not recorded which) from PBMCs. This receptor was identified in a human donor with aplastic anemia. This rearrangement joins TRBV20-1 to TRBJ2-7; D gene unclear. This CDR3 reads CSATRDYEQYF. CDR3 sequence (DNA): TGCAGTGCGACTCGAGACTACGAGCAGTACTTC.